This TCR beta chain is drawn from a study of CD8 T cells in Susac syndrome. The CDR3 is made up of 17 amino acids. V lost 7 bases to trimming and J lost 0 bases; unmatched junction nucleotides: 7. Germline V gene sequence: CDR1 SQVTM, CDR2 ANQGSEA. Reverse transcription of roughly 0.45 to 1 ug RNA used random hexamers. Across 54 Vbeta and 13 Jbeta, immunoSEQ multiplex PCR amplified TCR beta CDR3. In TCRdb, the immunoSEQ multiplex PCR reads were re-called with MiXCR into one record per CDR3 protein. The profile shows about 150,000 distinct CDR3 sequences, nearly 97% of them singletons. High-throughput TCR beta sequencing covered peripheral CD8+ and CD4+ T cells.

This rearrangement joins TRBV29-1 to TRBJ2-1, with 15 positions matching TRBD2. The receptor was derived from a human donor with multiple sclerosis. The sequencing input was CD8+ T cells from PBMCs. The chain's CDR3 is CSDAGLAGGTSYNEQFF. The CDR3 DNA sequence: TGCAGCGATGCGGGACTAGCGGGGGGAACCTCCTACAATGAGCAGTTCTTC.